Below are 29 T cell receptor beta chains sequenced from a single sample in a study of CD8 T cells in ankylosing spondylitis. Study-level points and caveats: Blood of patients with ankylosing spondylitis appeared to be characterized by a TCR beta motif of eight highly homologous variants.

MiXCR, run by TCRdb on the 5' RACE reads, gives a single entry per CDR3 protein. The sample holds about 540,000 distinct CDR3 sequences, more than 9.5% seen once. These receptors lack a known antigen. Material for sequencing was blood, either unsorted or a sorted T cell fraction (not recorded which). The receptor set was obtained from a male donor with ankylosing spondylitis.

The chain links TRBV20-1 to TRBJ1-3, with 7 bases identical to TRBD1. The CDR3 has 13 residues. CDR1 is DFQATT and CDR2 is SNEGSKA in the germline V gene (reference sequence). Trimming took 0 bases from V and 8 from J; bases not matched to a gene: 4. CDR3 in amino acids: CSARETGSDTIYF. CDR3 nucleotide sequence: TGCAGTGCTAGAGAGACAGGGTCAGACACCATATATTTT.

The chain employs TRBV7-2 and TRBJ1-5; no reliable D call. Germline V gene lookup returns CDR1 SGHTA and CDR2 FQGNSA. CDR3 length equals 14 residues. The germline V and J ends were trimmed by 1 base and 5 bases, with 9 bases remaining between them. The CDR3 nucleotides are TGTGCCAGCAGCTTAGTAGGTCGGGATCAGCCCCAGCATTTT. It is translated as CASSLVGRDQPQHF. Filled out from reference TRBV7-2 and TRBJ1-5, the complete variable domain reads GAGVSQSPSNKVTEKGKDVELRCDPISGHTALYWYRQSLGQGLEFLIYFQGNSAPDKSGLPSDRFSAERTGGSVSTLTIQRTQQEDSAVYLCASSLVGRDQPQHFGDGTRLSIL.

There are a few counts of this clonotype. The gene calls are TRBV7-2 and TRBJ2-1; 12 positions match TRBD2. The CDR3 is 16 residues long. After removal of 5 bases from V and 5 bases from J, the junction contained 7 bases not matched to a gene. Germline V gene sequence: CDR1 SGHTA, CDR2 FQGNSA. The CDR3 region has the DNA TGTGCCAGCAGCCCTCGGACTAGCGGGATAAACAATGAGCAGTTCTTC. Amino acids: CASSPRTSGINNEQFF.

In its sample, this clonotype was seen a few times. The rearrangement joins TRBV19 to TRBJ1-4; a weak D match, TRBD1 (5 bases). The CDR3 runs 17 residues. Germline CDR1 reads LNHDA; CDR2 reads SQIVND (reference sequence). The V and J ends lost 5 bases and 2 bases respectively, with 18 bases between them. CDR3 DNA sequence: TGTGCCAGTAGTTTGCAGGGTAGACTTTCGACTAATGAAAAACTGTTTTTT. Its translation is CASSLQGRLSTNEKLFF.

This clonotype was observed a few times. CDR3 in DNA: TGTGCCAGCACGGGGAATCCCTACAATGAGCAGTTCTTC. It is translated as CASTGNPYNEQFF. The chain recombines TRBV9 with TRBJ2-1, with D possibly matching TRBD2 (5 bases). Trimming removed 6 bases at V and 2 bases at J, with 9 bases between. This CDR3 has 13 amino acids. Germline V gene lookup returns CDR1 SGDLS and CDR2 YYNGEE.

About this clonotype itself: Because it lacks the conserved phenylalanine or tryptophan at the end, this CDR3 is likely a read error. The rearrangement uses TRBV5-5 and TRBJ2-2; 7 nucleotides align to TRBD2. Germline CDR1 SGHKS, CDR2 YYEKEE (reference sequence). V lost 7 bases to trimming and J lost 1 base; unmatched junction nucleotides: 4. The CDR3 is made up of 14 amino acids. The CDR3 protein is CASVAGLNTGELFC. The CDR3 DNA reads TGTGCCAGCGTAGCGGGCCTGAACACCGGGGAGCTGTTTTGT.

Only a few counts were recorded for this clonotype. The chain employs TRBV6-2 or TRBV6-3 and TRBJ2-5; D is uncertain. The CDR3 extends over 15 amino acids. Trimming removed 2 bases at V and 1 base at J, with 11 bases between. CDR1 MNHEY and CDR2 SVGEGT come from the germline V gene. CDR3 nucleotide sequence: TGTGCCAGCAGTTACCCCCCACGTACCCAAGAGACCCAGTACTTC. Translating gives CASSYPPRTQETQYF.

This clonotype was detected many times. The chain recombines TRBV5-1 with TRBJ2-7; 10 bases are shared with TRBD2. Trimming took 0 bases from V and 0 from J; bases not matched to a gene: 6. The CDR3 contains 17 residues. CDR1 is SGHRS, CDR2 YFSETQ, per germline. CDR3 sequence (DNA): TGCGCCAGCAGCTTGGTGCTAGCGGGAGATAACTCCTACGAGCAGTACTTC. Translated: CASSLVLAGDNSYEQYF. The variable domain in full, completed from reference TRBV5-1 and TRBJ2-7, reads KAGVTQTPRYLIKTRGQQVTLSCSPISGHRSVSWYQQTPGQGLQFLFEYFSETQRNKGNFPGRFSGRQFSNSRSEMNVSTLELGDSALYLCASSLVLAGDNSYEQYFGPGTRLTVT.

There are a few counts of this clonotype. This sequence joins TRBV30 and TRBJ2-1; 8 bases fit TRBD1. The CDR3 contains 14 residues. Germline V gene sequence: CDR1 GTSNPN, CDR2 SVGIG (reference sequence). The CDR3 loop is CAKAQGALGAEQFF. The CDR3 DNA follows: TGTGCAAAAGCCCAGGGGGCCTTGGGAGCTGAGCAGTTCTTC.

At least ten counts were recorded for this clonotype. The chain employs TRBV7-2 and TRBJ2-7; D is perhaps TRBD2 (5 bases). V was cut by 1 base and J by 0 bases, with 10 bases left in between. Germline loops: CDR1 SGHTA, CDR2 FQGNSA. This CDR3 has 15 amino acids. The DNA of the CDR3 is TGTGCCAGCAGCTTAGGGCCTACTAGCTCCTACGAGCAGTACTTC. Protein product: CASSLGPTSSYEQYF.

The chain is built from TRBV12-3 or TRBV12-4 and TRBJ2-2; D unclear. The ends were cut back, 5 bases at V and 10 bases at J, with 8 bases in the middle. The CDR3 covers 11 residues. This CDR3 reads CASSLWEELFF. The CDR3 DNA sequence: TGTGCCAGCAGTCTTTGGGAGGAGCTGTTTTTT.

CDR3 in DNA: TGCAGTGCTAGAGATCCTTTACAGGTCCAGGGCTACACCTTC. Its translation: CSARDPLQVQGYTF. The chain links TRBV20-1 to TRBJ1-2; D is possibly TRBD1 (5 bases). V shed 0 bases and J shed 8 bases, with 16 bases lying between them. CDR1 DFQATT and CDR2 SNEGSKA come from the germline V gene (reference sequence). CDR3 length equals 14 residues.

The chain combines TRBV7-9 with TRBJ2-3; D is undetermined. The CDR3 consists of 15 residues. V was clipped by 2 bases and J by 0 bases, with 9 bases between them. The V gene's germline CDR1 is SEHNR and CDR2 FQNEAQ (reference sequence). DNA of the CDR3: TGTGCCAGCAGCTTATCAGAGACTAGCACAGATACGCAGTATTTT. Protein sequence: CASSLSETSTDTQYF. Complete variable domain (other parts from reference TRBV7-9 and TRBJ2-3): DTGVSQNPRHKITKRGQNVTFRCDPISEHNRLYWYRQTLGQGPEFLTYFQNEAQLEKSRLLSDRFSAERPKGSFSTLEIQRTEQGDSAMYLCASSLSETSTDTQYFGPGTRLTVL.

V gene TRBV9 combines with J gene TRBJ2-1; 8 positions match TRBD2. The germline V gene has CDR1 SGDLS and CDR2 YYNGEE. CDR3 size: 15 residues. Trimming took 0 bases from V and 8 from J; bases not matched to a gene: 7. CDR3 loop: CASSVGSGRGYEQFF. The CDR3 region has the DNA TGTGCCAGCAGCGTAGGCAGCGGGAGAGGGTATGAGCAGTTCTTC.

This clonotype was seen a handful of times. This chain uses TRBV29-1 with TRBJ2-1, with no clear D. The CDR3 contains 12 residues. The V gene's germline CDR1 is SQVTM and CDR2 ANQGSEA. Trimming shortened V by 4 bases and J by 7 bases, and 11 bases separated the two germline ends. CDR3 amino acids: CSVVKVPNEQFF. DNA of the CDR3: TGCAGCGTTGTTAAAGTACCAAATGAGCAGTTCTTC.

The chain employs TRBV19 and TRBJ2-1, with a tentative D call TRBD2 (6 bases). The CDR3 runs 15 residues. Germline assignment: CDR1 LNHDA and CDR2 SQIVND (reference sequence). Between the trimmed V and J ends, which lost 2 bases and 9 bases, there was a span of 17 bases. The CDR3 reads CASSISSGLFGEQFF. The CDR3 DNA sequence: TGTGCCAGTAGTATATCAAGCGGGTTGTTTGGTGAGCAGTTCTTC.

This clonotype has only a few counts. The chain joins TRBV18 to TRBJ2-7, with TRBD1 as a possible D gene (6 bases). The ends were cut back, 3 bases at V and 6 bases at J, with 12 bases in the middle. This CDR3 contains 13 residues. The V gene's germline CDR1 is KGHSH and CDR2 LQKENI. The CDR3 bases are TGTGCCAGCTCACCGACAGGACAAGGCGAGCAGTACGTC. Amino acid sequence: CASSPTGQGEQYV.

The CDR3 region is CASSLPGTSGVAYEQYF. DNA of the CDR3: TGCGCCAGCAGCTTGCCCGGGACTAGCGGGGTGGCCTACGAGCAGTACTTC. V is TRBV5-1 and J is TRBJ2-7; 13 nucleotides agree with TRBD2. Germline V lookup: CDR1 SGHRS, CDR2 YFSETQ. V dropped 1 base and J dropped 2; count of bases not matched to a gene: 6. This CDR3 region has 17 residues.

In its sample, this clonotype was seen a few times. The chain combines TRBV2 with TRBJ2-2; 12 bases map to TRBD2. The CDR3 loop spans 15 amino acids. Germline values: CDR1 SNHLY, CDR2 FYNNEI. With 4 bases clipped from V and 4 bases from J, the junction kept 1 base outside the gene matches. The CDR3 region is CASSGLAGATGELFF. In DNA form, the CDR3 reads TGTGCCAGCAGTGGACTAGCGGGAGCCACCGGGGAGCTGTTTTTT. Looking up the rest from reference TRBV2 and TRBJ2-2 gives the full variable domain: EPEVTQTPSHQVTQMGQEVILRCVPISNHLYFYWYRQILGQKVEFLVSFYNNEISEKSEIFDDQFSVERPDGSNFTLKIRSTKLEDSAMYFCASSGLAGATGELFFGEGSRLTVL.

This clonotype came up many times. The CDR3 coding sequence is TGTGCCAGCAGCCCCAACGCTCTAGCGCCCGTTAACCCAGATACGCAGTATTTT. This translates into CASSPNALAPVNPDTQYF. The chain joins TRBV9 to TRBJ2-3; D is perhaps TRBD2 (6 bases). Trimming removed 4 bases from V and 4 bases from J, with 25 bases in between. Germline V lookup: CDR1 SGDLS, CDR2 YYNGEE. The CDR3 has 18 residues.

In this sample, this clonotype turned up a few times. The V and J genes are TRBV20-1 and TRBJ2-1, with TRBD2 matching 7 bases. The CDR3 consists of 14 residues. Trimming cost V 3 bases and J 6 bases; bases outside gene matches: 8. Per germline, CDR1 DFQATT and CDR2 SNEGSKA (reference sequence). The CDR3 sequence: CSASSGTTVNEQFF. The CDR3 DNA reads as TGCAGTGCTAGCTCAGGGACTACTGTCAATGAGCAGTTCTTC.

The rearrangement joins TRBV20-1 to TRBJ2-7; a possible D gene is TRBD2 (6 bases). V was trimmed by 5 bases and J by 3 bases, leaving 14 bases between them. CDR3 length: 13 residues. Germline CDR1 DFQATT, CDR2 SNEGSKA (reference sequence). CDR3 region: CSAVLAASYEQYF. The CDR3, as DNA: TGCAGTGCTGTACTAGCTGCCAGCTACGAGCAGTACTTC.

The gene calls are TRBV20-1 and TRBJ1-1; D may be TRBD1 (6 bases). Trimming pared 3 bases from V and 3 bases from J, leaving 14 bases between. CDR1 and CDR2 from the germline V gene are DFQATT and SNEGSKA (reference sequence). The CDR3 loop spans 14 amino acids. CDR3 sequence reads: CSARVTGTDTEAFF. The CDR3 nucleotides read TGCAGTGCTAGGGTTACAGGGACGGACACTGAAGCTTTCTTT.

V and J are TRBV9 and TRBJ1-1; 7 bases align to TRBD1. With 3 bases clipped from V and 4 bases from J, the junction kept 9 bases outside the gene matches. The CDR3 consists of 15 residues. Germline V gives CDR1 SGDLS, CDR2 YYNGEE. As DNA, the CDR3 is TGTGCCAGCAGCGCACCAGGGGGAACGGGCACTGAAGCTTTCTTT. Amino acids: CASSAPGGTGTEAFF. The full variable domain, its missing parts supplied by reference TRBV9 and TRBJ1-1, is DSGVTQTPKHLITATGQRVTLRCSPRSGDLSVYWYQQSLDQGLQFLIQYYNGEERAKGNILERFSAQQFPDLHSELNLSSLELGDSALYFCASSAPGGTGTEAFFGQGTRLTVV.

The V and J genes are TRBV18 and TRBJ2-2; 9 nucleotides align to TRBD1. This CDR3 comprises 14 residues. The V segment lost 7 bases and the J segment 7 bases; nucleotides outside the gene matches: 7. Germline assignment: CDR1 KGHSH and CDR2 LQKENI. The CDR3 bases are TGTGCCAGCTTCCGGGACAGGGACGTCGGGGAGCTGTTTTTT. Translation: CASFRDRDVGELFF.

The J gene is TRBJ2-1, the V gene TRBV20-1, with 16 bases lining up with TRBD2. CDR1 and CDR2 from the germline V gene are DFQATT and SNEGSKA (reference sequence). CDR3 size: 19 residues. The CDR3 region has the DNA TGCAGGGGCCACGCCCCGGGACTAGCGGGAGGGTCGACCTACAATGAGCAGTTCTTC. This gives the protein CRGHAPGLAGGSTYNEQFF.

The table lists this clonotype with a few counts. V is TRBV7-9 and J is TRBJ2-7; D perhaps matches TRBD1 (5 bases). V dropped 3 bases and J dropped 2 bases, with 11 bases sitting between them. This CDR3 contains 14 residues. Germline CDR1 reads SEHNR; CDR2 reads FQNEAQ (reference sequence). The DNA of the CDR3 is TGTGCCAGCAGCTTCCCAGGGCCTACCTACGAGCAGTACTTC. Translation: CASSFPGPTYEQYF.

This sequence joins TRBV20-1 and TRBJ2-3; 12 bases agree with TRBD2. The CDR3 consists of 18 residues. V trimming: 2 bases; J trimming: 6 bases; junction bases outside the gene matches: 15. Looked up from germline, CDR1 is DFQATT and CDR2 is SNEGSKA (reference sequence). CDR3 bases: TGCAGTGCTAGATCTAGCGGGAGGGCCCGGAGTCGATACGATACGCAGTATTTT. It encodes CSARSSGRARSRYDTQYF.

This clonotype has only a few counts. This chain joins TRBV20-1 and TRBJ2-5, with TRBD1 matching over 8 bases. The CDR3 loop spans 13 amino acids. Per germline, CDR1 DFQATT and CDR2 SNEGSKA (reference sequence). The junction had 9 bases not matched to a gene; V was cut back by 5 bases and J by 7 bases. CDR3 nucleotides: TGCAGTGCTCCTAAGACAGGGGACGCGACCCAGTACTTC. Its translation is CSAPKTGDATQYF.